Reported below is one T cell receptor beta chain. Trimming removed 4 bases from V and 8 bases from J; junction bases left unmatched: 4. Germline CDR1 reads MDHEN; CDR2 reads SYDVKM. This CDR3 comprises 15 residues. The data were taken from a study of control samples from healthy donors and cancer patients. The assay was immunoSEQ multiplex PCR, and TCRdb's table has in-frame clones only and misses some. This repertoire shows more than 65,000 clones, about 90% found once; its top ten account for 1.9%. The source is a woman aged 60-75 years with head and neck cancer. Material: PBMCs. V is TRBV28 and J is TRBJ2-1, with TRBD2 matching 14 bases. Written as DNA, the CDR3 is TGTGCCAGCAGTTCCGGACTAGCGGGAGGAGATGAGCAGTTCTTC. Encoded protein: CASSSGLAGGDEQFF.